A single sample is the source of the 28 T cell receptor beta chains below, sequenced in a study of blood T cells in healthy people across ages. A J-beta primer mix and a sample-barcoded 5' primer were used in a second PCR of about 6 to 12 cycles. TCRdb processed the 5' RACE reads anew with MiXCR; each CDR3 protein has one entry. In the table there are 600,000 to 1,000,000 distinct CDR3 sequences, 58% of which are singletons. The sample comprised blood. All receptors derive from a man in his thirties or forties in good health.

The CDR3 is CASSTLGELFF. Written as DNA, the CDR3 is TGTGCCAGCAGCACCCTAGGGGAGCTGTTTTTT. The chain uses TRBV7-9 and TRBJ2-2; D remains ambiguous. Looked up from germline, CDR1 is SEHNR and CDR2 is FQNEAQ (reference sequence). The CDR3 sequence is 11 residues long. With 5 bases removed from V and 8 bases from J, the gap between germline ends came to 6 bases.

CDR3 sequence: CASRGTSGGTEQFF. The CDR3 DNA reads TGTGCCAGCAGGGGGACTAGCGGGGGCACCGAGCAGTTCTTC. The V call is TRBV12-3 or TRBV12-4, the J call TRBJ2-1; 14 positions match TRBD2. The CDR3 loop spans 14 amino acids. The junction had 5 bases not matched to a gene; V was cut back by 6 bases and J by 10 bases.

This chain connects TRBV11-2 to TRBJ2-1, with TRBD1 identical over 9 bases. V shed 5 bases and J 4 bases; nucleotides not matched to a gene: 6. The CDR3 spans 15 residues. Per germline, CDR1 SGHAT and CDR2 FQNNGV. Here the CDR3 reads CASSTGGARYNEQFF. Written as DNA, the CDR3 is TGTGCCAGCAGCACAGGGGGCGCAAGATACAATGAGCAGTTCTTC.

The V call is TRBV6-5, the J call TRBJ1-1; unclear D gene. With 6 bases removed from V and 3 bases from J, the gap between germline ends came to 11 bases. Looked up from germline, CDR1 is MNHEY and CDR2 is SVGAGI. The CDR3 contains 13 residues. CDR3 sequence: CASSYGSDTEAFF. DNA of the CDR3: TGTGCCAGCAGCTACGGATCGGACACTGAAGCTTTCTTT.

DNA of the CDR3: TGTGCTTGTTCCTTTCCCTCTGGGGCCAACGTCCTGACTTTC. Its protein product is CACSFPSGANVLTF. The chain couples TRBV19 to TRBJ2-6; D gene uncertain. In germline, CDR1 is LNHDA, CDR2 SQIVND (reference sequence). The CDR3 is 14 amino acids.

The rearrangement joins TRBV7-2 to TRBJ2-7; D gene ambiguous. The CDR3 spans 15 residues. The ends were cut back, 5 bases at V and 5 bases at J, with 19 bases in the middle. Germline lookup yields CDR1 SGHTA and CDR2 FQGNSA. CDR3 nucleotide sequence: TGTGCCAGCAGCCAGGTCTCGTCGTCGCCCCACGAGCAGTACTTC. As protein: CASSQVSSSPHEQYF. Based on the CDR3 plus reference TRBV7-2 and TRBJ2-7, the full variable domain is GAGVSQSPSNKVTEKGKDVELRCDPISGHTALYWYRQSLGQGLEFLIYFQGNSAPDKSGLPSDRFSAERTGGSVSTLTIQRTQQEDSAVYLCASSQVSSSPHEQYFGPGTRLTVT.

This rearrangement joins TRBV6-5 to TRBJ2-1; D possibly corresponds to TRBD2 (6 bases). V lost 7 bases and J lost 13, with 26 bases in between. CDR1 and CDR2 from the germline V gene are MNHEY and SVGAGI. The CDR3 loop spans 15 amino acids. The CDR3 DNA sequence: TGTGCCAGCAAACGGGGCCAGCTAGCGAAAGGGACCCAGTTCTTC. It translates to CASKRGQLAKGTQFF.

In regard to this clonotype: The junction differs from germline at one of its ends, possibly a read error. The chain recombines TRBV6-2 or TRBV6-3 with TRBJ2-3; possible D gene TRBD2, 6 bases. Germline CDR1 and CDR2: MNHEY and SVGEGT. This CDR3 has 14 amino acids. Here the CDR3 reads CASSYGLAVDTQYF. CDR3 nucleotide sequence: TGTGCTAGCAGTTACGGGTTAGCGGTGGATACGCAGTATTTT.

This sequence joins TRBV15 and TRBJ2-1; D gene ambiguous. The germline V and J ends were trimmed by 1 base and 13 bases, with 11 bases remaining between them. There are 12 residues in the CDR3. Germline CDR1 and CDR2: LNHNV and YYDKDF (reference sequence). The CDR3 reads CATSRGKETQFF. The DNA of the CDR3 is TGTGCCACCAGCAGAGGAAAAGAGACCCAGTTCTTC.

This clonotype was counted only a few times. The chain uses TRBV10-3 and TRBJ1-2; possible D gene TRBD1, 5 bases. CDR1 is ENHRY, CDR2 SYGVKD, per germline. Trimming took 0 bases from V and 3 from J, leaving 8 bases between them. This CDR3 has 14 residues. CDR3 amino acids: CAISESRRDYGYTF. CDR3 in DNA: TGTGCCATCAGTGAGTCTCGCAGGGACTATGGCTACACCTTC.

The chain couples TRBV7-2 to TRBJ1-4; D is uncertain. V shed 5 bases and J shed 0 bases, with 10 bases lying between them. This CDR3 is built from 15 residues. Germline CDR1 SGHTA, CDR2 FQGNSA. The DNA of the CDR3 is TGTGCCAGCAGCACCCGACTCGCAACTAATGAAAAACTGTTTTTT. It yields the protein CASSTRLATNEKLFF.

Only a few counts were recorded for this clonotype. The J gene is TRBJ2-7, the V gene TRBV15, with TRBD2 matching over 8 bases. The CDR3 has 16 residues. Trimming at V came to 1 base and at J to 1 base, leaving 6 bases not matched to a gene. CDR1 and CDR2 from the germline V gene are LNHNV and YYDKDF (reference sequence). For the CDR3, the DNA is TGTGCCACCAGCAGAGCTGGCGGGAGGAGTTCCTACGAGCAGTACTTC. It translates to CATSRAGGRSSYEQYF.

The CDR3 DNA sequence: TGCAGTGCTAGTGGGACTAGCGGGAGGTCCACTGAGCAGTTCTTC. Translated: CSASGTSGRSTEQFF. The chain carries TRBV20-1 and TRBJ2-1, with 15 bases identical to TRBD2. The CDR3 is 15 amino acids. Germline assignment: CDR1 DFQATT and CDR2 SNEGSKA (reference sequence). Trimming removed 3 bases from V and 9 bases from J; junction bases left unmatched: 6.

This clonotype was counted a few times. The CDR3 DNA follows: TGTGCCAGCAGCCTTGGGACAGGTAACTCCTACGAGCAGTACTTC. It codes for CASSLGTGNSYEQYF. The chain joins TRBV4-2 to TRBJ2-7, with 8 bases matching TRBD1. V dropped 4 bases and J dropped 0; count of bases not matched to a gene: 5. The CDR3 has 15 residues. Germline V lookup: CDR1 LGHNA, CDR2 YNFKEQ.

The table lists this clonotype with a few counts. The chain joins TRBV20-1 to TRBJ2-7; no definite D call. V was clipped by 0 bases and J by 2 bases, with 14 bases between them. This CDR3 comprises 15 residues. In germline, CDR1 is DFQATT, CDR2 SNEGSKA (reference sequence). The CDR3 reads CSARDPSSRPYEQYF. DNA for the CDR3: TGCAGTGCTAGAGATCCGAGCTCTCGGCCCTACGAGCAGTACTTC.

This clonotype was counted between two and nine times. V usage is TRBV14 and J usage is TRBJ1-6, with D uncertain. This CDR3 spans 15 amino acids. V lost 5 bases and J lost 7, with 15 bases in between. CDR1 and CDR2 from the germline V gene are SGHDN and FVKESK. The CDR3 DNA sequence: TGTGCCAGCAGCGACCCAACGGGAGGAAATTCACCCCTCCACTTT. It codes for CASSDPTGGNSPLHF.

The sample holds one count of this clonotype. The V gene is TRBV4-2, the J gene TRBJ2-1; TRBD1 matches at 9 bases. After removal of 4 bases from V and 6 bases from J, the junction contained 22 bases not matched to a gene. Germline-derived CDR1 and CDR2 are LGHNA and YNFKEQ. There are 20 residues in the CDR3. The CDR3 sequence: CASSPTGTGTQIYFANEQFF. CDR3 bases: TGTGCCAGCAGCCCAACCGGGACAGGGACCCAGATATATTTCGCCAATGAGCAGTTCTTC.

V usage is TRBV2 and J usage is TRBJ2-3, with D unresolved. CDR3 length: 15 amino acids. In germline, CDR1 is SNHLY, CDR2 FYNNEI. V lost 7 bases, J lost 9 bases, and 23 bases lay in between. The CDR3 DNA reads TGTGCCAGCAATGGGGTAGGATACGAGATAGACACGCAGTATTTT. Its translation: CASNGVGYEIDTQYF.

The V and J genes are TRBV29-1 and TRBJ2-6, with a weak D call TRBD2 (5 bases). The CDR3 contains 14 residues. V was cut by 7 bases and J by 2 bases, with 12 bases left in between. Germline CDR1 is SQVTM and CDR2 is ANQGSEA. In DNA form, the CDR3 reads TGCAGCGCGGGAACCGTGGCTGGGGCCAACGTCCTGACTTTC. This codes for CSAGTVAGANVLTF.

The V gene is TRBV20-1, the J gene TRBJ2-1; TRBD2 matches at 8 bases. This CDR3 is 15 amino acids long. Unmatched junction bases numbered 12, after V lost 3 bases and J lost 8 bases. The V gene's germline CDR1 is DFQATT and CDR2 SNEGSKA (reference sequence). The CDR3 DNA sequence: TGCAGTGCTAGGGTATTAGCGGGAACAGTAGATGAGCAGTTCTTC. This gives the protein CSARVLAGTVDEQFF.

The chain links TRBV11-2 to TRBJ2-1; D could derive from TRBD1 or TRBD2 (5 bases each). The length of the CDR3 is 15 residues. Germline loops: CDR1 SGHAT, CDR2 FQNNGV. V was pared by 4 bases and J by 8 bases, with 18 bases between. CDR3 sequence (DNA): TGTGCCAGCAGCTCACTAGGGGTGGCAGATTATGAGCAGTTCTTC. This sequence encodes CASSSLGVADYEQFF.

Written as DNA, the CDR3 is TGCAGTGCTCCTCCATCGGGGGTAAAGACCCAGTACTTC. The encoded protein is CSAPPSGVKTQYF. The chain links TRBV20-1 to TRBJ2-5, with TRBD2 as a possible D gene (6 bases). The V gene lost 5 bases and the J gene lost 6 bases, with 16 bases spanning the gap. Per the germline V gene, CDR1 is DFQATT and CDR2 is SNEGSKA (reference sequence). This CDR3 has 13 amino acids.

The chain links TRBV5-6 to TRBJ1-1; 10 bases line up with TRBD1. J gave up 1 base and V 0 bases, and 3 bases lay outside the gene matches. The germline V gene has CDR1 SGHDT and CDR2 YYEEEE. The CDR3 covers 16 residues. This CDR3 is CASSLVDRGENTEAFF. Here the CDR3 DNA reads TGTGCCAGCAGCTTGGTGGACAGGGGGGAGAACACTGAAGCTTTCTTT.

There are a few counts of this clonotype. The chain combines TRBV20-1 with TRBJ2-5; 10 nucleotides agree with TRBD2. This CDR3 has 14 residues. Trimming at V came to 3 bases and at J to 5 bases, leaving 6 bases not matched to a gene. CDR1 DFQATT and CDR2 SNEGSKA come from the germline V gene (reference sequence). In DNA, the CDR3 is TGCAGTGCTAGTACCTGTAGCGGGAGGGAGACCCAGTACTTC. Translating gives CSASTCSGRETQYF.

The chain employs TRBV6-5 and TRBJ2-1, with 7 nucleotides matching TRBD1. The germline V gene encodes CDR1 MNHEY and CDR2 SVGAGI. The CDR3 spans 12 residues. Trimming removed 8 bases from V and 7 bases from J; junction bases left unmatched: 5. The CDR3 sequence: CASHGQVNEQFF. The CDR3 nucleotides are TGTGCCAGCCACGGACAGGTTAATGAGCAGTTCTTC.

The chain links TRBV20-1 to TRBJ2-1, with TRBD2 identical over 8 bases. The end of the DNA aligns better with TRBJ2-7, so the J call may be wrong. Germline-derived CDR1 and CDR2 are DFQATT and SNEGSKA (reference sequence). The CDR3 spans 16 residues. The CDR3 sequence is CSAGVDPGGRYNEQYF. CDR3 nucleotide sequence: TGCAGTGCTGGGGTCGATCCGGGGGGGCGGTACAATGAGCAGTACTTC.

Comment on this clonotype: A junction boundary mismatches the germline segment, possibly from a read error. The chain combines TRBV5-1 with TRBJ1-1; no reliable D call. CDR1 is SGHRS and CDR2 is YFSETQ in the germline V gene. The CDR3 contains 14 residues. In nucleotides, the CDR3 is TGCGCCAGCAGGTTGGCTGGTTGGAACACTGAAGCTTTCTTT. Translating gives CASRLAGWNTEAFF.

The DNA of the CDR3 is TGTGCCAGCAGTGCGGACAGACACACAGATACGCAGTATTTT. Translated: CASSADRHTDTQYF. This chain uses TRBV2 with TRBJ2-3; D might be TRBD1 (6 bases). Germline V lookup: CDR1 SNHLY, CDR2 FYNNEI. Trimming stripped 4 bases from V and 2 bases from J, with 10 bases between. The CDR3 contains 14 residues.